Shown below are 10 T cell receptor beta chains from a single sample sequenced in a study of CD8 T cells in ankylosing spondylitis. Each CDR3 protein gets one entry after TCRdb re-called the 5' RACE reads with MiXCR. The sample yields about 230,000 distinct CDR3 sequences, roughly 8.2% seen once. Sequenced: blood, either unsorted or a sorted T cell fraction (not recorded which). The receptor source for this set is a female donor with ankylosing spondylitis or in good health (not recorded which).

This clonotype was found many times. V gene TRBV4-3 combines with J gene TRBJ2-4, with D perhaps assigned TRBD1 or TRBD2 (5 bases each). V dropped 2 bases and J dropped 7 bases, with 12 bases sitting between them. The V gene's germline CDR1 is LGHNA and CDR2 YSLEER. This CDR3 spans 14 amino acids. CDR3: CASSQRLGENIQYF. The CDR3 DNA reads TGCGCCAGCAGCCAACGACTGGGGGAGAACATTCAGTACTTC.

This clonotype showed up just a few times. V usage is TRBV7-9 and J usage is TRBJ1-4, with TRBD1 matching over 10 bases. The V gene's germline CDR1 is SEHNR and CDR2 FQNEAQ (reference sequence). The CDR3 length is 14 residues. V lost 4 bases to trimming and J lost 7 bases; unmatched junction nucleotides: 3. CDR3 region: CASSSRQGAEKLFF. The CDR3 DNA sequence: TGTGCCAGCAGCTCCCGACAGGGGGCTGAAAAACTGTTTTTT.

This clonotype has a handful of counts. The J gene is TRBJ2-1, the V gene TRBV6-5; TRBD2 aligns across 9 bases. The length of the CDR3 is 16 residues. The V segment lost 2 bases and the J segment 3 bases; nucleotides outside the gene matches: 5. The germline gives CDR1 MNHEY, CDR2 SVGAGI. The CDR3 protein is CASSYLSGSLYNEQFF. CDR3 bases: TGTGCCAGCAGTTACCTTAGCGGGAGCCTCTACAATGAGCAGTTCTTC.

Details on this clonotype: This may be a read error: a much more frequent sequence differs by one nucleotide. The rearrangement links TRBV3-1 to TRBJ2-5; 7 bases fit TRBD2. CDR1 and CDR2 (germline): LGHDT, YNNKEL (reference sequence). CDR3 size: 15 residues. CDR3 amino acids: CACSQDRGVGETQYF. The CDR3 DNA sequence: TGTGCCTGCAGCCAAGATCGGGGGGTTGGGGAGACCCAGTACTTC.

Concerning this clonotype itself: With a much larger clone just one base away, this may be a read error. The V and J genes are TRBV5-5 and TRBJ1-4; D not resolved. V lost 3 bases and J 5 bases, leaving 11 bases between the germline ends. The CDR3 is 14 amino acids. Germline CDR1 reads SGHKS; CDR2 reads YYEKEE (reference sequence). Written as DNA, the CDR3 is TGTGCCAGCAGCTACCCGACCCGAAATGAAAAACTGTTTTTT. The encoded protein is CASSYPTRNEKLFF.

This clonotype showed up many times. The chain combines TRBV28 with TRBJ1-2, with D unclear. The germline gives CDR1 MDHEN, CDR2 SYDVKM. Trimming cost V 0 bases and J 2 bases, with 4 bases left between them. The CDR3 length is 13 residues. The CDR3 DNA is TGTGCCAGCAGTTTATGGGGAAACTATGGCTACACCTTC. It translates to CASSLWGNYGYTF.

The chain links TRBV4-3 to TRBJ1-5; D uncertain. The CDR3 has 14 amino acids. Looked up from germline, CDR1 is LGHNA and CDR2 is YSLEER. V was trimmed by 2 bases and J by 2 bases, leaving 7 bases between them. CDR3: CASSQLGRNQPQHF. The DNA for the CDR3 is TGCGCCAGCAGCCAATTAGGGCGCAATCAGCCCCAGCATTTT.

This clonotype was seen at least ten times. Germline is not matched at one junction end, which may reflect a read error. The rearrangement links TRBV15 to TRBJ2-2; unclear D gene. Per germline, CDR1 LNHNV and CDR2 YYDKDF (reference sequence). This CDR3 contains 15 residues. The DNA of the CDR3 is TGTGCCACCAGCAGAGATCAAAGGAACGCCGGGGAGCTGTTTTTT. This encodes CATSRDQRNAGELFF.

This clonotype was counted between two and nine times. The J gene is TRBJ2-7, the V gene TRBV7-9, with D hard to call. The germline CDR1 and CDR2 sequences are SEHNR and FQNEAQ (reference sequence). V lost 1 base to trimming and J lost 6 bases, with 13 bases between them. The CDR3 consists of 14 residues. CDR3 region: CASSLGTGFGEQYF. The CDR3 DNA sequence: TGTGCCAGCAGCTTAGGGACGGGTTTCGGCGAGCAGTACTTC.

The sample holds many counts of this clonotype. This chain uses TRBV5-5 with TRBJ2-1, with 10 nucleotides matching TRBD2. Germline V lookup: CDR1 SGHKS, CDR2 YYEKEE (reference sequence). V was clipped by 0 bases and J by 9 bases; unmatched bases: 6. The CDR3 totals 15 residues. In DNA, the CDR3 is TGTGCCAGCAGCTTGGCGCTAGCGGGAGATCGTGAGCAGTTCTTC. Its translation is CASSLALAGDREQFF.